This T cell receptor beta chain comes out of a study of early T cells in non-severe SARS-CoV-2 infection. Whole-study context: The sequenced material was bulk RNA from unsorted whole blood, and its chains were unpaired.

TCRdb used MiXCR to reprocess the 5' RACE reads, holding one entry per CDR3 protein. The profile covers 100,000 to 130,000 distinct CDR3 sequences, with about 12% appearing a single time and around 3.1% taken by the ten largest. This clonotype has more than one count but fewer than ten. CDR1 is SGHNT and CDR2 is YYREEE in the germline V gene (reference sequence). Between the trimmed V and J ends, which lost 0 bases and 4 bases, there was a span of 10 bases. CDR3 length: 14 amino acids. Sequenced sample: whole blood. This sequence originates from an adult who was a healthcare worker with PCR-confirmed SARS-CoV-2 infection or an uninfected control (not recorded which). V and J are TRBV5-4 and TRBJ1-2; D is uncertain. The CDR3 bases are TGTGCCAGCAGCTTGGGAGCGGAGCTCTATGGCTACACCTTC. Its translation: CASSLGAELYGYTF.